What follows are 18 T cell receptor beta chains derived from one specimen sequenced in a study of blood T cell repertoires in COVID-19. Method: immunoSEQ multiplex PCR; TCRdb's copy keeps in-frame clones and lacks some. The sample holds around 100,000 clones, 89% seen once. The sample consisted of peripheral blood. Receptors were obtained from a woman in her fifties or sixties with acute or convalescent COVID-19.

The V and J genes are TRBV19 and TRBJ1-6; possibly TRBD1 for D (6 bases). The CDR3 length is 17 residues. CDR1 and CDR2 from the germline V gene are LNHDA and SQIVND (reference sequence). The ends were cut back, 6 bases at V and 7 bases at J, with 22 bases in the middle. In DNA, the CDR3 is TGTGCCAGTAGCCCGCCGATCTCGGACAGCCAAAATTCACCCCTCCACTTT. The encoded protein is CASSPPISDSQNSPLHF. Complete variable domain (other parts from reference TRBV19 and TRBJ1-6): DGGITQSPKYLFRKEGQNVTLSCEQNLNHDAMYWYRQDPGQGLRLIYYSQIVNDFQKGDIAEGYSVSREKKESFPLTVTSAQKNPTAFYLCASSPPISDSQNSPLHFGNGTRLTVT.

This clone has a handful of counts. Other DNA variants within this sample encode the same CDR3. This rearrangement joins TRBV28 to TRBJ2-7; 7 nucleotides line up with TRBD2. V lost 3 bases to trimming and J lost 4 bases; unmatched junction nucleotides: 9. The length of the CDR3 is 15 residues. The V gene's germline CDR1 is MDHEN and CDR2 SYDVKM. The CDR3 sequence is CASSFGGRGVYEQYF. As DNA, the CDR3 is TGTGCCAGCAGTTTTGGAGGTCGGGGGGTTTACGAGCAGTACTTC.

The chain couples TRBV10-2 to TRBJ1-1, with D hard to call. Germline V CDR1 and CDR2: WSHSY, SAAADI. There are 16 residues in the CDR3. Deletions cut 4 bases from V and 0 bases from J, with 15 bases between. CDR3: CASSGREITMNTEAFF. The CDR3 DNA follows: TGCGCCAGCAGTGGCAGAGAGATTACTATGAACACTGAAGCTTTCTTT.

This chain connects TRBV5-4 to TRBJ2-1; 8 positions match TRBD2. V shed 4 bases and J 3 bases; nucleotides not matched to a gene: 9. The CDR3 length is 16 residues. CDR1 and CDR2 from the germline V gene are SGHNT and YYREEE (reference sequence). The CDR3 DNA follows: TGTGCCAGCAGCCCCCAGGAGACTAGCGTCTACAATGAGCAGTTCTTC. This encodes CASSPQETSVYNEQFF.

The chain uses TRBV3-1 (or the pseudogene TRBV3-2) and TRBJ2-7, with a possible D match to TRBD1 (7 bases). This CDR3 region has 15 residues. Per germline, CDR1 LGHDT and CDR2 YNNKEL (reference sequence). Trimming shortened V by 4 bases and J by 5 bases, and 18 bases separated the two germline ends. CDR3 nucleotides: TGTGCCAGCAGCCCCCCGGCAGGGGGGAGAAACGAGCAGTACTTC. This codes for CASSPPAGGRNEQYF.

This chain links TRBV30 with TRBJ2-4, with unresolved D. Germline CDR1 GTSNPN, CDR2 SVGIG (reference sequence). This CDR3 is built from 16 residues. V lost 2 bases to trimming and J lost 1 base, with 15 bases between them. The CDR3 nucleotides read TGTGCCTGGAGTTCAGGAAGGAACGCGGCCAAAAACATTCAGTACTTC. Translation gives CAWSSGRNAAKNIQYF.

V is TRBV9 and J is TRBJ2-5; 8 positions match TRBD1. The CDR3 runs to 13 residues. After removal of 3 bases from V and 8 bases from J, the junction contained 6 bases not matched to a gene. Germline values: CDR1 SGDLS, CDR2 YYNGEE. In DNA, the CDR3 is TGTGCCAGCAGCGAGGGGACAGGTAGAACCCAGTACTTC. This gives the protein CASSEGTGRTQYF.

This CDR3 reads CASSVSGAYNEQFF. The CDR3, as DNA: TGTGCCAGCAGTGTAAGCGGGGCTTACAATGAGCAGTTCTTC. The chain uses TRBV6-4 and TRBJ2-1, with 7 positions matching TRBD2. The CDR3 consists of 14 residues. Germline values: CDR1 MRHNA, CDR2 SNTAGT. After removal of 4 bases from V and 4 bases from J, the junction contained 4 bases not matched to a gene.

This clone has a single count. This chain connects TRBV9 to TRBJ2-3, with 11 bases matching TRBD2. Germline V gene data show CDR1 as SGDLS and CDR2 as YYNGEE. The CDR3 loop spans 18 amino acids. V dropped 3 bases and J dropped 3; count of bases not matched to a gene: 12. The CDR3 DNA follows: TGTGCCAGCAGCGCCGCTAGCGGGAGGACCTTGCCGACAGATACGCAGTATTTT. It codes for CASSAASGRTLPTDTQYF.

The CDR3 region has the DNA TGTGCCAGCTCACCAACAGGGTCGGGGGAGCAGTACTTC. Amino acid sequence: CASSPTGSGEQYF. The chain employs TRBV18 and TRBJ2-7; perhaps TRBD1 as D (6 bases). Deletions cut 2 bases from V and 7 bases from J, with 12 bases between. CDR1 and CDR2 from the germline V gene are KGHSH and LQKENI. The CDR3 length is 13 residues.

The chain couples TRBV9 to TRBJ2-1; 10 bases align to TRBD2. Germline CDR1 and CDR2: SGDLS and YYNGEE. The CDR3 covers 15 residues. Trimming removed 2 bases from V and 7 bases from J; junction bases left unmatched: 6. CDR3 nucleotide sequence: TGTGCCAGCAGCGTCCTAGCGGGAGTGGGAAATGAGCAGTTCTTC. Translation: CASSVLAGVGNEQFF.

This sequence joins TRBV5-4 and TRBJ2-1; TRBD2 is a possible D gene (6 bases). The CDR3 covers 13 residues. V was shortened by 4 bases and J by 3 bases, with 8 bases between the two germline ends. The germline gives CDR1 SGHNT, CDR2 YYREEE (reference sequence). The CDR3 loop reads CASSTTSYNEQFF. The CDR3 nucleotides are TGTGCCAGCAGCACGACTAGCTACAATGAGCAGTTCTTC.

The chain combines TRBV6-5 with TRBJ2-1; D is possibly TRBD2 (6 bases). This CDR3 has 15 residues. The germline CDR1 and CDR2 sequences are MNHEY and SVGAGI. Trimming cost V 7 bases and J 3 bases, with 16 bases left between them. The CDR3 sequence: CASKVGTSDYNEQFF. CDR3 sequence (DNA): TGTGCCAGCAAAGTCGGGACTTCCGACTACAATGAGCAGTTCTTC.

The chain couples TRBV3-1 (or the pseudogene TRBV3-2) to TRBJ1-1; D might be TRBD1 (5 bases). Germline V gene sequence: CDR1 LGHDT, CDR2 YNNKEL (reference sequence). V shed 3 bases and J shed 3 bases, with 11 bases lying between them. There are 14 residues in the CDR3. CDR3 protein: CASSQLIGDTEAFF. The CDR3 DNA reads as TGTGCCAGCAGCCAGCTGATAGGGGACACTGAAGCTTTCTTT.

CDR3 sequence (DNA): TGTGCCAGCAGCCATAGCGGGAGCGGGCCCTACAATGAGCAGTTCTTC. Amino acids: CASSHSGSGPYNEQFF. The chain combines TRBV27 with TRBJ2-1; TRBD2 matches 9 bases. This CDR3 is 16 amino acids long. After removal of 6 bases from V and 2 bases from J, the junction contained 8 bases not matched to a gene. Germline lookup yields CDR1 MNHEY and CDR2 SMNVEV (reference sequence).

The rearrangement links TRBV19 to TRBJ2-6; a possible D gene is TRBD1 (5 bases). Germline V gene data show CDR1 as LNHDA and CDR2 as SQIVND (reference sequence). The CDR3 covers 16 residues. Trimming cost V 5 bases and J 1 base, with 12 bases left between them. The CDR3 DNA is TGTGCCAGTAGTGCGGCAGGGCTATCTGGGGCCAACGTCCTGACTTTC. This sequence encodes CASSAAGLSGANVLTF.

The rearrangement links TRBV2 to TRBJ2-5; the D gene is possibly TRBD2 (5 bases). The V end was cut by 3 bases, the J end by 1 base, with 6 bases between. Germline V lookup: CDR1 SNHLY, CDR2 FYNNEI. There are 13 residues in the CDR3. In DNA, the CDR3 is TGTGCCAGCAGTGATGGACTCCAAGAGACCCAGTACTTC. Encoded protein: CASSDGLQETQYF.

CDR3 nucleotides: TGTGCCACCAGTAACGACCGGGACAGGGTTACGGATGAGCAGTTCTTC. Translation gives CATSNDRDRVTDEQFF. The chain employs TRBV24-1 and TRBJ2-1; the match to TRBD1 covers 9 bases. This CDR3 region has 16 residues. Germline values: CDR1 KGHDR, CDR2 SFDVKD. V shed 6 bases and J 8 bases; nucleotides not matched to a gene: 13.